This T cell receptor (beta chain) is drawn from a study of CD8+CD57+ T cells in acquired aplastic anemia. For the study at large: Each DNA sample taken from sorted CD4+ and CD8+ cells came to approximately 3 ug on average. Whole-study results and caveats: Overlap between patients and controls comprised 25 to 30 CD8+ CDR3 sequences.

CD8+CD57+ cell expansion had been shown by flow cytometry in patients chosen for sequencing. Every patient presented with severe acquired aplastic anemia. The use of genomic DNA as template underpinned the TCR beta VDJ and CDR3 profiling. TCRdb re-called the reads with MiXCR, one entry per CDR3 protein. The profile shows 150,000 to 200,000 distinct CDR3 sequences, 47% of them singletons. This clonotype is a singleton in its sample. Its antigen is not known. The length of the CDR3 is 12 residues. CDR1 and CDR2 (germline): DFQATT, SNEGSKA (reference sequence). Trimming removed 5 bases from V and 2 bases from J, with 10 bases in between.

Material for sequencing was sorted CD4+, CD8+, or CD8+CD57+ T cells (not recorded which) from PBMCs. The rearrangement links TRBV20-1 to TRBJ2-7; D assignment may be TRBD1 or TRBD2 (6 bases each). This TCR came from a human donor with aplastic anemia. The DNA of the CDR3 is TGCAGTGCTGATAGGGGGGCCTACGAGCAGTACTTC. This sequence encodes CSADRGAYEQYF.